This TCR beta chain was recorded in a study of cytomegalovirus exposure and HLA in healthy donors (TCRdb year 2017). About the investigation overall: An earlier analysis of approximately 600 of the donors reported more than 250 Gb of sequence data and 117 million unique TCR beta sequences from some 180 million T cells. All discovery cohort repertoires had been generated using a single sequencing platform. Because of strong linkage in the cohort, four to six DR-DQ haplotypes were treated as single units for association and clustering. The study aimed to test whether signatures of past pathogen exposure could be identified by cataloging public T cell receptors. HLA typing included class I and class II loci at four-digit resolution. Rather than using new phenotypic data, the later analysis identified candidate immune exposures from TCR beta sequences and from how often those sequences occurred across donors. The number of donors typed differed by locus, with roughly 620-640 for A, B, C, DRB1 and DQB1, approximately 500 for DQA1, 600 to 610 for DPA1, and 450 to 480 for DPB1. The study profiled the T cell repertoires of some 610 subjects by immunosequencing and related them to cytomegalovirus serostatus. A later analysis re-examined previously published TCR beta repertoires from more than 550 donors and added high-resolution HLA genotyping to investigate patterns of TCR occurrence. An early release covering about 600 HLA-typed donors comprised 250 to 350 gigabases of sequencing data and around 85 million unique TCR sequences. Alongside the repertoire data, information on donor age, sex, ethnicity and CMV serostatus was compiled. Of the 300 to 500 genotyped donors, 81% were placed in the genetic ancestry cluster associated with self-reported Caucasian donors. Genome-wide SNP genotypes for about 65% of the 666 donors were used in a later genetic analysis, which treated that subset as a discovery cohort. An earlier analysis of 500 to 750 of the donors applied high-throughput TCR beta sequencing to assess whether each TCR beta V gene segment acted as functional or pseudogenic. Across about 370 genotyped donors of the cohort, an average of approximately 240,000 unique TCR beta nucleotide sequences per donor were sequenced, and around 19% of those sequences were non-productive. To predict cytomegalovirus infection status, the study brought together high-throughput TCR immunosequencing, statistical association of individual TCRs with disease status, and machine learning. In addition to the first cohort of several hundred subjects, a separate validation cohort of some 120 different subjects was used. The investigation overall reported the following: It was suggested by the authors that the approach could potentially be generalized to other disease states and immunological phenotypes. Three of the identified cytomegalovirus-associated TCR beta chains were confirmed in vitro to be specific for cytomegalovirus antigens. Immune exposure information for the cohort was limited to CMV serostatus. A later genetic analysis associated a missense DCLRE1C variant with V-gene and J-gene trimming of TCR beta chains, and an independent cohort replicated the association. Most TCR sequences were observed very rarely across donors, whereas some public TCRs were present in many individuals. In a later analysis, TCR association rates were found to vary across HLA loci, with the most associated TCRs seen for DRB1 alleles and the fewest for HLA-C alleles. The sequencing pipeline was judged likely to have produced a cluster of highly shared sequence variants as a technical artifact. Compared with equally common non-associated chains, HLA-associated TCR beta chains in a later analysis were more clonally expanded and had lower generation probabilities. Broadly in line with IMGT annotations, most TCR beta V segments showed up in productive rearrangements about 87% or about 30% of the time in an earlier analysis of around 550 of the donors. In a later analysis, more than 15,000 TCR beta sequences were associated with specific HLA alleles at a false discovery rate of 0.05. Because counts were too low, seventeen rarely observed V segments, including chromosome 9 orphons, were left out of the earlier analysis of roughly 600 of the donors. The study listed 170 or so TCR beta chains as associated with cytomegalovirus. In a later genetic analysis, fewer N-insertions in productive TCRs were reported among donors in an Asian-associated ancestry cluster than the approximately 630-donor mean. Several of the top co-occurrence clusters appeared to be linked to parvovirus B19, influenza, CMV and Epstein-Barr virus, according to a later analysis. Cytomegalovirus status was reported to be diagnosed by the classifier with high specificity and sensitivity in both the original and validation cohorts. When HLA alleles, especially DR and DQ, strongly co-occurred, TCR associations were difficult to assign to individual alleles. Some IMGT-functional V segments, including TRBV6-2 and TRBV6-3, could not be distinguished by the 87-base-pair reads and were therefore excluded. A further reported finding was that TCR beta sequences accurately predicted the HLA-A and HLA-B alleles for most subjects in the first cohort. In a later analysis, most CMV-associated TCR beta chains were found to appear HLA-restricted, with HLA associations seemingly driven largely by CMV exposure. Because some donors lacked HLA typing at each locus, the association tests relied only on the typed subset. Linkage disequilibrium might explain the correlated functional status among segregating V segments, but an unknown experimental factor could not be excluded. Sequencing depth was assumed to be roughly uniform across donors in the presence/absence analyses, though that assumption may not hold. The cohort was sequenced for TCR beta chains only, and without alpha or paired-chain data the features that could be detected were limited.

In regard to this clone: Its antigen remains unidentified. Base qualities were left out, and no much larger clone turns up one base away.

The protocol used for the library was the immunoSEQ multiplex PCR assay. For the multiplex PCR, a mixture combining 60 forward primers for TCR Vbeta segments and 13 reverse primers for TCR Jbeta segments was used. A multiplex PCR assay on genomic DNA amplified the CDR3 region of rearranged TCR beta genes. On the Illumina HiSeq System, the amplified TCR beta libraries were sequenced as 87-base-pair reads. Under the source paper's analysis protocol: Across the 500 to 700 repertoires, a later analysis counted around 80 million unique TCR beta chains, approximately 10 million of which were shared by at least two donors. Raw reads were error-corrected and collapsed into unique sequences by a nearest-neighbor algorithm in which closely related sequences were merged to remove PCR and sequencing errors. To assign V, D and J gene segments, CDR3 sequences were aligned to IMGT reference sequences. For a sequence to be retained, at least a six-nucleotide match to both a V gene segment and a J gene segment was required. A rearrangement counted as productive if the CDR3 had no stop codons and remained in frame with V and J, and every other rearrangement counted as non-productive. CDR3 was defined by IMGT convention, running from the second conserved V-encoded cysteine to the conserved J-encoded phenylalanine. Sequences without an unambiguous match to a single V gene segment were excluded from the earlier analysis of 500 to 700 of the donors. An earlier analysis of roughly 590 of the donors called V segments functional above 56.7% productive rearrangements and segregating when the between-donor standard deviation exceeded 5%. A statistical classification framework was built for diagnosing cytomegalovirus status from the catalog of TCR beta chain sequences. A later analysis assigned V and J genes by comparing TCR nucleotide sequences with IMGT/GENE-DB human TR gene sequences. A later analysis assigned CDR3 sequences and most-parsimonious VDJ recombination scenarios with the TCRdist pipeline. In a later analysis, each TCR beta chain was defined by its CDR3 amino acid sequence together with its V-gene family, and reads without a unique V-gene family were excluded. To address suspected cross-contamination and a sequencing artifact, a later analysis removed approximately 600 highly shared, low-generation-probability nucleotide sequences. For each public chain, a later analysis derived a clonal expansion index from normalized ranks of inferred template counts within each repertoire. In a later analysis, generation probabilities were computed using a VDJ recombination model fitted to out-of-frame rearrangements, and the results were checked against IGoR. A later analysis scored TCR-TCR, TCR-HLA and TCR-CMV co-occurrence with hypergeometric tests, applying a repertoire-size bias correction to TCR pairs. A later analysis estimated false discovery rates by permuting HLA or CMV assignments 20 times. In a later analysis, co-occurring TCRs were grouped using DBSCAN, with TCRdist sequence similarity added in when clustering inside HLA-allele-positive subsets. For co-occurrence clustering, repertoires with fewer than 30,000 or more than 120,000 public chains were excluded, along with four or five repertoires with anomalous nucleotide sharing. TCRdb retrieved this table from immuneACCESS and kept in-frame rearrangements only. Not all clones are present; in checked studies, unresolved V genes account for under half, and no reason is known for the remainder. That table is the source of V, J and clone size, and D and trimming were worked out from the DNA. This sample is represented by 300,000 or so clones; approximately 85% of them were singletons. Roughly 2% of the sample comes from the top ten.

The cohort comprised some 730 healthy bone marrow donors. At the time of sampling, every cohort member was nominally healthy, though immune exposures that went unrecorded were likely present. The donor tested CMV seropositive and was one of the 289 seropositive cohort members. Every donor gave a peripheral blood sample, and the peripheral blood mononuclear cells from that sample were used for TCR beta sequencing. The Qiagen DNeasy Blood Extraction Kit was used to extract genomic DNA from the blood cell samples. From the cysteine through the phenylalanine, the CDR3 covers 12 amino acids. The only DNA kept is the CDR3, 36 bases in frame from the first base. V lost 7 bases and J lost 4 bases, and the count of bases not matched to a germline gene is 3. Taken from the germline V gene, the CDR1 and CDR2 loops are MDHEN and SYDVKM.

This sequence originates from a woman aged 35 to 49 in good health and CMV-seropositive. Sequenced input: PBMCs. In this chain, TRBV28 is recombined with TRBJ2-5; TRBD1 fits 7 bases in the junction. The DNA reads TGTGCCAGCACAACAGGGGCAGAGACCCAGTACTTC. This translates into CASTTGAETQYF. The full variable domain, with segments outside the CDR3 supplied by the reference TRBV28 and TRBJ2-5 proteins, appears as DVKVTQSSRYLVKRTGEKVFLECVQDMDHENMFWYRQDPGLGLRLIYFSYDVKMKEKGDIPEGYSVSREKKERFSLILESASTNQTSMYLCASTTGAETQYFGPGTRLLVL.